The 25 T cell receptor beta chains in this list originate from one sample, sequenced in a study of spatial heterogeneity in lung cancer. Time point defined: blood at routine non-recurrence follow-up after resection. The authors sequenced whole RNA from tumor, nontumor lung or frozen PBMC without sorting. Each CDR3 protein is one row after TCRdb ran MiXCR on the 5' RACE reads. The table lists 95,000 to 130,000 distinct CDR3 sequences, 12% of them singletons. The sequenced sample was PBMCs, obtained at follow-up. The receptors come from a male donor with early-stage non-small cell lung cancer.

In this sample, this clonotype turned up a few times. The CDR3 coding sequence is TGTGCCAGCAGTTCGGACAGGGATTTGATGGAAAAACTGTTTTTT. This codes for CASSSDRDLMEKLFF. The chain is built from TRBV12-3 or TRBV12-4 and TRBJ1-4; TRBD1 aligns across 8 bases. The CDR3 is 15 residues long. Unmatched junction bases numbered 9, after V lost 4 bases and J lost 8 bases.

Many counts were recorded for this clonotype. The rearrangement links TRBV9 to TRBJ2-5, with D possibly called TRBD1 or TRBD2 (5 bases each). Trimming cost V 6 bases and J 3 bases, with 15 bases left between them. Germline V gives CDR1 SGDLS, CDR2 YYNGEE. The CDR3 is made up of 14 amino acids. The CDR3 bases are TGTGCCAGCACCCCGGGGCCCTTCGAAGAGACCCAGTACTTC. Residues: CASTPGPFEETQYF.

This clonotype was seen many times. This chain connects TRBV10-1 to TRBJ1-5; no clear D. Trimming took off 2 bases at V and 4 bases at J, with 3 bases between the two ends. Germline V gene data show CDR1 as WNHNN and CDR2 as SYGVQD (reference sequence). The CDR3 extends over 12 amino acids. CDR3 region: CASSETNQPQHF. The CDR3 DNA reads as TGCGCCAGCAGTGAGACGAATCAGCCCCAGCATTTT.

This clonotype was detected ten times or more. The genes are TRBV27 and TRBJ2-1, with a possible D match to TRBD1 (6 bases). The V and J ends lost 6 bases and 0 bases respectively, with 12 bases between them. Germline lookup yields CDR1 MNHEY and CDR2 SMNVEV (reference sequence). The CDR3 is 15 residues long. The CDR3 coding sequence is TGTGCCAGCAGGACCGGACAGAGCTCCTACAATGAGCAGTTCTTC. Translating gives CASRTGQSSYNEQFF.

This clonotype was counted only a few times. The rearrangement joins TRBV7-9 to TRBJ2-4; maybe TRBD1 (6 bases). The CDR3 loop spans 13 amino acids. The germline V gene has CDR1 SEHNR and CDR2 FQNEAQ (reference sequence). V lost 7 bases to trimming and J lost 16 bases, with 23 bases between them. CDR3 region: CASTPSSVGAPYF. In DNA form, the CDR3 reads TGTGCCAGCACACCTTCGTCGGTGGGGGCCCCTTACTTC.

This clonotype was seen ten or more times. The chain uses TRBV5-1 and TRBJ1-4; perhaps TRBD1 as D (5 bases). V was cut by 2 bases and J by 4 bases, with 9 bases left in between. The CDR3 loop spans 14 amino acids. The germline CDR1 and CDR2 sequences are SGHRS and YFSETQ. The CDR3 DNA reads TGCGCCAGCAGCTTTGCAGGGCGTAATGAAAAACTGTTTTTT. Amino acids: CASSFAGRNEKLFF.

J is TRBJ1-4 and V is TRBV9; no definite D call. The CDR3 runs 14 residues. The V end was cut by 3 bases, the J end by 2 bases, with 8 bases between. Germline assignment: CDR1 SGDLS and CDR2 YYNGEE. The CDR3 DNA sequence: TGTGCCAGCAGCGGAGGAGTGACTAATGAAAAACTGTTTTTT. Protein product: CASSGGVTNEKLFF.

Many counts were recorded for this clonotype. V and J are TRBV7-2 and TRBJ2-2; the D call may be TRBD1 or TRBD2 (5 bases each). Per germline, CDR1 SGHTA and CDR2 FQGNSA. V was pared by 5 bases and J by 1 base, with 11 bases between. The CDR3 is 15 amino acids. The CDR3 region is CASSPARGNTGELFF. DNA for the CDR3: TGTGCCAGCAGCCCAGCGAGGGGGAACACCGGGGAGCTGTTTTTT.

This clonotype was found many times. The CDR3, as DNA: TGTGCCAGCAGCTTAGAGGGGGCTCGCTACAATGAGCAGTTCTTC. This encodes CASSLEGARYNEQFF. V gene TRBV7-2 combines with J gene TRBJ2-1; TRBD1 aligns across 7 bases. V trimming: 1 base; J trimming: 3 bases; junction bases outside the gene matches: 3. The CDR3 is 15 residues long. In germline, CDR1 is SGHTA, CDR2 FQGNSA.

V gene TRBV4-1 combines with J gene TRBJ1-3; unclear D gene. CDR3 length: 13 amino acids. The V gene lost 1 base and the J gene lost 6 bases, with 7 bases spanning the gap. Germline V gene lookup returns CDR1 MGHRA and CDR2 YSYEKL. As DNA, the CDR3 is TGCGCCAGCAGCCAAGGGACCGTAAACACCATATATTTT. It encodes CASSQGTVNTIYF.

This rearrangement joins TRBV28 to TRBJ2-5, with TRBD2 matching over 12 bases. CDR3 length: 14 amino acids. J was trimmed by 10 bases and V by 3 bases; bases with no gene match: 6. Per germline, CDR1 MDHEN and CDR2 SYDVKM. The CDR3 loop is CASSFPGLAGSQYF. CDR3 DNA: TGTGCCAGCAGTTTCCCGGGACTAGCGGGTAGCCAGTACTTC.

This clonotype showed up just a few times. The V and J genes are TRBV4-1 and TRBJ1-2; D ambiguous. V was cut by 0 bases and J by 8 bases, with 10 bases left in between. The CDR3 consists of 13 residues. Germline assignment: CDR1 MGHRA and CDR2 YSYEKL. The CDR3 DNA sequence: TGCGCCAGCAGCCAAGACTTGGGTAGAGGCTACACCTTC. Its protein is CASSQDLGRGYTF.

This clonotype was found a few times. The chain combines TRBV28 with TRBJ1-4; possible D gene TRBD1, 6 bases. The CDR3 runs to 15 residues. Trimming cost V 5 bases and J 0 bases, with 10 bases left between them. Germline CDR1 and CDR2: MDHEN and SYDVKM. The CDR3 reads CASSPGQSTNEKLFF. CDR3 DNA: TGTGCCAGCAGTCCCGGACAGTCAACTAATGAAAAACTGTTTTTT.

The table lists this clonotype with many counts. The chain has TRBV28 and TRBJ2-7; a weak D match, TRBD2 (5 bases). Looked up from germline, CDR1 is MDHEN and CDR2 is SYDVKM. V was shortened by 3 bases and J by 9 bases, with 15 bases between the two germline ends. There are 13 residues in the CDR3. This CDR3 is CASSFGRGLAQYF. CDR3 coding DNA: TGTGCCAGCAGTTTTGGTCGAGGGCTCGCGCAGTACTTC.

This clonotype came up a few times. J is TRBJ1-2 and V is TRBV28; possibly TRBD1 for D (5 bases). The CDR3 length is 14 residues. Germline CDR1 and CDR2: MDHEN and SYDVKM. Trimming removed 5 bases at V and 0 bases at J, with 10 bases between. The CDR3: CASSEGQANYGYTF. In DNA form, the CDR3 reads TGTGCCAGCAGTGAAGGACAAGCTAACTATGGCTACACCTTC.

The chain joins TRBV5-1 to TRBJ1-5; 7 bases align to TRBD1. The CDR3 runs 18 residues. The germline V gene encodes CDR1 SGHRS and CDR2 YFSETQ. V was clipped by 3 bases and J by 0 bases; unmatched bases: 12. CDR3 nucleotide sequence: TGCGCCAGCAGCTCCTATCCTTTGGGACAGACTAGCAATCAGCCCCAGCATTTT. Its protein product is CASSSYPLGQTSNQPQHF.

This clonotype came up many times. The chain recombines TRBV29-1 with TRBJ2-7; D may correspond to TRBD1 or TRBD2 (7 bases each). Between the trimmed V and J ends, which lost 4 bases and 5 bases, there was a span of 12 bases. Germline V gene data show CDR1 as SQVTM and CDR2 as ANQGSEA. The CDR3 is 12 residues long. CDR3 DNA sequence: TGCAGCGTTGGCCAGGGGGGGCACGAGCAGTACTTC. Translated: CSVGQGGHEQYF.

The V and J genes are TRBV7-2 and TRBJ2-5, with TRBD2 matching over 9 bases. The CDR3 is 15 residues long. After removal of 7 bases from V and 7 bases from J, the junction contained 13 bases not matched to a gene. Germline lookup yields CDR1 SGHTA and CDR2 FQGNSA. The CDR3 is CASTLAGAISGTQYF. The CDR3 DNA sequence: TGTGCCAGCACGTTAGCGGGGGCCATCAGTGGGACCCAGTACTTC.

V gene TRBV7-2 combines with J gene TRBJ2-5, with D maybe TRBD2 (6 bases). Germline V gene data show CDR1 as SGHTA and CDR2 as FQGNSA. There are 15 residues in the CDR3. V was trimmed by 3 bases and J by 1 base, leaving 12 bases between them. CDR3 DNA sequence: TGTGCCAGCAGCTTGGTTAGCGGAATCCAAGAGACCCAGTACTTC. It yields the protein CASSLVSGIQETQYF.

Ten or more counts support this clonotype. The chain uses TRBV6-2 or TRBV6-3 and TRBJ2-2; 12 bases are shared with TRBD2. The ends lost 5 bases at V and 3 bases at J; junction bases unmatched: 10. The CDR3 is made up of 18 amino acids. In germline, CDR1 is MNHEY, CDR2 SVGEGT. The CDR3 region is CASSPGLAGVAYTGELFF. The CDR3 DNA follows: TGTGCCAGCAGTCCGGGACTAGCGGGCGTGGCCTACACCGGGGAGCTGTTTTTT.

This clonotype has ten or more counts. The chain uses TRBV15 and TRBJ1-1, with TRBD1 matching over 7 bases. This CDR3 contains 13 residues. In germline, CDR1 is LNHNV, CDR2 YYDKDF (reference sequence). V dropped 2 bases and J dropped 6; count of bases not matched to a gene: 3. The CDR3 protein is CATSRLGQSEAFF. The CDR3 coding sequence is TGTGCCACCAGCAGACTGGGACAGTCTGAAGCTTTCTTT.

V and J are TRBV2 and TRBJ1-1; no clear D gene. The CDR3 totals 14 residues. V was shortened by 4 bases and J by 11 bases, with 20 bases between the two germline ends. Germline values: CDR1 SNHLY, CDR2 FYNNEI. The CDR3 DNA follows: TGTGCCAGCAGTGTATACAGTCAAACCTCGGAGGCTTTCTTT. Translation: CASSVYSQTSEAFF. The variable domain in full, completed from reference TRBV2 and TRBJ1-1, reads EPEVTQTPSHQVTQMGQEVILRCVPISNHLYFYWYRQILGQKVEFLVSFYNNEISEKSEIFDDQFSVERPDGSNFTLKIRSTKLEDSAMYFCASSVYSQTSEAFFGQGTRLTVV.

This clonotype was seen a few times. The chain joins TRBV28 to TRBJ2-2; no definite D call. The germline V gene encodes CDR1 MDHEN and CDR2 SYDVKM. CDR3 length: 12 residues. V was pared by 6 bases and J by 4 bases, with 6 bases between. The CDR3 sequence: CASRWSTGELFF. The CDR3 DNA follows: TGTGCCAGCAGATGGAGCACCGGGGAGCTGTTTTTT.

There are many counts of this clonotype. This chain uses TRBV20-1 with TRBJ2-5, with D unresolved. V was pared by 0 bases and J by 10 bases, with 12 bases between. The CDR3 runs to 12 residues. CDR1 is DFQATT and CDR2 is SNEGSKA in the germline V gene (reference sequence). CDR3 bases: TGCAGTGCTAGAGATACTGGATTAGGCCAGTACTTC. Amino acid sequence: CSARDTGLGQYF.

This clonotype was observed a few times. The gene calls are TRBV19 and TRBJ1-6; D is possibly TRBD1 (5 bases). Trimming left V 7 bases short and J 7 bases short, with 8 bases between. Germline CDR1 is LNHDA and CDR2 is SQIVND (reference sequence). CDR3 length: 12 residues. CDR3 bases: TGTGCCAGTAAGGGGTTGAATTCACCCCTCCACTTT. Its translation is CASKGLNSPLHF.